The rows below give T cell receptor beta chains drawn from one sample of a study of human CD8 memory T cell subsets. Following a re-call of the 5' RACE reads, TCRdb has one entry per CDR3 protein and lacks DNA. This sample carries 17,000 or so distinct CDR3 sequences, with approximately 5.7% going to the ten biggest clones. The specimen sequenced was CD8+ stem-like memory T cells (TSCM and TCM) sorted from PBMCs. Receptor source: a human donor in good health. The CDR3 runs from the conserved cysteine through the conserved F or W. Expanded clones get a size class; other rows say once, few or many, or leave the size out.

cdr3_length j_call clone_size v_call cdr3_aa
15 TRBJ1-5 - TRBV6-2/TRBV6-3 CASSYSEERAQPQHF
15 TRBJ2-1 - TRBV7-6 CASSFRPGRNNEQFF
16 TRBJ2-7 - TRBV19 CASGDSTGIGINEQYF
15 TRBJ1-1 medium-sized TRBV7-8 CASGQGAWGNTEAFF
15 TRBJ1-2 - TRBV28 CASSSPGSGADGYTF
15 TRBJ2-7 - TRBV12-3/TRBV12-4 CASSLQYTSSYEQYF
16 TRBJ2-5 - TRBV6-6 CASSYPSRGWQETQYF
13 TRBJ1-1 - TRBV13 CASSPQGSTEAFF
13 TRBJ2-7 - TRBV4-1 CASSQDGTYEQYF
16 TRBJ2-5 - TRBV7-9 CASSAPLAGDQETQYF
16 TRBJ1-1 - TRBV21-1 CASSQRTGQGHTEAFF
17 TRBJ2-3 medium-sized TRBV5-1 CASSSGQPTPLTDTQYF
14 TRBJ1-2 - TRBV13 CASSTGQGPYGYTF
14 TRBJ2-7 - TRBV27 CASSFLGEANEQYF
12 TRBJ1-5 - TRBV2 CASSELYQPQHF
14 TRBJ2-7 - TRBV7-9 CASSSLQGGPEQYF
15 TRBJ1-2 medium-sized TRBV28 CASSLPGGRGDGYTF
14 TRBJ2-1 - TRBV20-1 CSASSSSGGNEQFF
13 TRBJ1-2 - TRBV28 CASSAGTPYGYTF
13 TRBJ2-7 - TRBV19 CASSPGGGYEQYF
14 TRBJ2-1 - TRBV7-8 CASSLNDNYNEQFF
15 TRBJ2-3 - TRBV12-3/TRBV12-4 CASSLGPYSTDTQYF
11 TRBJ2-1 medium-sized TRBV12-3/TRBV12-4 CASSPLIEQFF
14 TRBJ2-3 - TRBV5-1 CASSTGQGADTQYF
14 TRBJ1-5 - TRBV7-6 CASSLGVGNQPQHF
15 TRBJ2-5 - TRBV7-9 CASRPWEEGRETQYF
16 TRBJ1-6 - TRBV19 CASSIDSAGGKSPLHF
14 TRBJ1-2 - TRBV12-5 CASGLGSGYYGYTF
15 TRBJ1-2 - TRBV6-2/TRBV6-3 CASSYSDEDYYGYTF
16 TRBJ2-3 - TRBV5-6 CASSLGTGGGTDTQYF
15 TRBJ1-2 - TRBV4-1 CASSQGPGRDYGYTF
13 TRBJ1-1 - TRBV19 CASLDRTNTEAFF
16 TRBJ2-7 - TRBV4-2 CASSQRLADSSDEQYF
16 TRBJ2-2 - TRBV18 CASSPGQGNKAGELFF
15 TRBJ1-3 medium-sized TRBV27 CASSIQAGLGNTIYF
16 TRBJ1-3 - TRBV4-3 CASSQDRTAAGNTIYF
15 TRBJ1-6 - TRBV7-8 CASSRTAGNNSPLHF
12 TRBJ2-1 - TRBV2 CASRLVSDEQFF
13 TRBJ2-1 - TRBV10-2 CASSAAEYNEQFF
16 TRBJ2-3 - TRBV10-1 CASSESRGGITDTQYF
14 TRBJ2-3 - TRBV25-1 CASSESRSTDTQYF
12 TRBJ2-3 - TRBV5-6 CASSTEGDTQYF
16 TRBJ2-7 - TRBV3-1 CASSQGAGSQLYEQYF
15 TRBJ2-1 large TRBV28 CASSVDRGPYNEQFF
15 TRBJ1-5 - TRBV6-2/TRBV6-3 CASSLAWGPNQPQHF
15 TRBJ2-1 - TRBV5-1 CASSLSPGPYNEQFF
14 TRBJ2-3 - TRBV29-1 CSVDDASGTDTQYF
18 TRBJ2-1 - TRBV7-6 CASSLAPPLVLLYNEQFF
14 TRBJ2-2 medium-sized TRBV6-4 CASSPSPNTGELFF
17 TRBJ2-1 - TRBV6-5 CASSRKRTSGQDNEQFF
18 TRBJ2-7 - TRBV4-2 CASSQDLLAETLSYEQYF